Below, 12 T cell receptor beta chains from the same sample are listed, as sequenced in a study of T cell repertoires in cytomegalovirus infection. TCRdb re-called the reads through MiXCR, storing one row per CDR3 protein. The data hold approximately 320,000 distinct CDR3 sequences, with 9.5% observed a single time. Source material: PBMCs. Receptor source: a human donor in good health (CMV status not recorded). Some clones in this sample may be carry-over from other donors' samples.

This clonotype was observed at least ten times. The chain uses TRBV18 and TRBJ1-1, with a weak D call TRBD1 (5 bases). Germline CDR1 KGHSH, CDR2 LQKENI. The germline V and J ends were trimmed by 3 bases and 3 bases, with 20 bases remaining between them. CDR3 length equals 17 residues. The CDR3 DNA reads as TGTGCCAGCTCACCTCGGGGCTTGGGGTTCGCTGACACTGAAGCTTTCTTT. Translation: CASSPRGLGFADTEAFF.

This clonotype came up a few times. The V and J genes are TRBV10-3 and TRBJ2-1, with TRBD1 as a possible D gene (6 bases). Germline CDR1 ENHRY, CDR2 SYGVKD. This CDR3 spans 13 amino acids. The ends were cut back, 6 bases at V and 8 bases at J, with 14 bases in the middle. The CDR3 DNA sequence: TGTGCCATCAGCTTCAGGGGAAAAGATGAGCAGTTCTTC. Translating gives CAISFRGKDEQFF.

Many counts were recorded for this clonotype. The chain employs TRBV7-6 and TRBJ2-1; D perhaps matches TRBD2 (5 bases). The CDR3 is 15 residues long. Trimming stripped 5 bases from V and 8 bases from J, with 19 bases between. Germline CDR1 SGHVS, CDR2 FNYEAQ. The CDR3 nucleotides are TGTGCCAGCAGCCTAGGACTCCCCCCGAAGGATGAGCAGTTCTTC. This codes for CASSLGLPPKDEQFF.

This sequence joins TRBV19 and TRBJ2-3; a weak D match, TRBD1 (6 bases). The CDR3 loop spans 14 amino acids. V was clipped by 5 bases and J by 2 bases, with 11 bases between them. Germline assignment: CDR1 LNHDA and CDR2 SQIVND (reference sequence). CDR3 in DNA: TGTGCCAGTAGTGTACGGGACACCACAGATACGCAGTATTTT. Its translation: CASSVRDTTDTQYF.

With regard to this clonotype: This may stem from a read error, because a much larger clone lies one nucleotide away. V gene TRBV7-8 combines with J gene TRBJ1-5; no reliable D call. This CDR3 contains 15 residues. From germline, CDR1 is SGHVS and CDR2 FQNEAQ. The CDR3 loop is CAGSLGVWNNQPQHF. CDR3 in DNA: TGTGCCGGCAGCTTAGGTGTATGGAATAATCAGCCCCAGCATTTT.

CDR3 sequence (DNA): TGTGCCAGCAGTGATACGGACAGGGCCTACACCGGGGAGCTGTTTTTT. This sequence encodes CASSDTDRAYTGELFF. This chain links TRBV25-1 with TRBJ2-2; 8 positions match TRBD1. This CDR3 region has 16 residues. The trim removed 3 bases at V and 3 bases at J, leaving 6 bases unmatched. Germline assignment: CDR1 MGHDK and CDR2 SYGVNS.

In this sample, this clonotype turned up many times. The rearrangement uses TRBV7-2 and TRBJ2-4; no clear D gene. The ends were cut back, 3 bases at V and 2 bases at J, with 2 bases in the middle. The CDR3 runs 12 residues. Germline CDR1 reads SGHTA; CDR2 reads FQGNSA. CDR3 nucleotide sequence: TGTGCCAGCAGCTTCCCCAAAAACATTCAGTACTTC. Amino acids: CASSFPKNIQYF.

Comments on this clonotype: This could be a read error, since a much larger clone is one nucleotide away. CDR3 sequence: CANSRTSGRLSTDTQYF. The CDR3 coding sequence is TGTGCCAACAGCAGGACTAGCGGACGCCTCAGCACAGATACGCAGTATTTT. The chain links TRBV11-1 to TRBJ2-3; 10 bases line up with TRBD2. CDR1 and CDR2 from the germline V gene are SGHAT and FQDESV (reference sequence). CDR3 length: 17 residues.

The rearrangement links TRBV20-1 to TRBJ1-6; D not certain. The V gene lost 3 bases and the J gene lost 0 bases, with 9 bases spanning the gap. CDR1 and CDR2 from the germline V gene are DFQATT and SNEGSKA (reference sequence). The CDR3 is 15 residues long. This CDR3 reads CSASRTSSYNSPLHF. The CDR3 nucleotides are TGCAGTGCTAGCCGAACGAGCTCCTATAATTCACCCCTCCACTTT.

This clonotype was detected only a few times. The CDR3 region is CASSLGVVGNQPQHF. In nucleotides, the CDR3 is TGTGCCAGCAGCTTAGGGGTGGTTGGCAATCAGCCCCAGCATTTT. The chain recombines TRBV7-2 with TRBJ1-5, with D hard to call. CDR1 SGHTA and CDR2 FQGNSA come from the germline V gene. This CDR3 is 15 amino acids long. V lost 1 base to trimming and J lost 2 bases, with 9 bases between them.

This clonotype was counted only a few times. The chain employs TRBV23-1 and TRBJ2-1; 8 bases fit TRBD2. TRBV23-1 belongs to the ORF category, with a function that is uncertain. V was pared by 7 bases and J by 8 bases, with 7 bases of the junction left unmatched. This CDR3 contains 13 residues. Here the CDR3 reads CASIEAGGDEQFF. DNA of the CDR3: TGCGCCAGCATCGAGGCGGGGGGCGATGAGCAGTTCTTC.

This clonotype was detected ten times or more. This chain uses TRBV12-3 or TRBV12-4 with TRBJ1-5; tentatively, D is TRBD1 (6 bases). The CDR3 spans 13 residues. Trimming took 8 bases from V and 4 from J, leaving 12 bases between them. This CDR3 reads CASRRGGNQPQHF. The CDR3 nucleotides read TGTGCCAGCCGGAGGGGGGGAAATCAGCCCCAGCATTTT.